Listed here are 17 T cell receptor beta chains from one sample, sequenced in a study of blood T cells in healthy people across ages. Combining a sample-barcoded 5' primer with a J-beta primer mix, a second PCR ran for 7 to 11 cycles. TCRdb used MiXCR to reprocess the 5' RACE reads, holding one entry per CDR3 protein. This sample has about 1.6 million distinct CDR3 sequences, with roughly 30% found just once. Sequences were obtained from blood. These TCRs come from a woman aged 25 to 39 in good health.

V and J are TRBV18 and TRBJ2-6, with 11 bases matching TRBD2. J gave up 4 bases and V 5 bases, and 7 bases lay outside the gene matches. In germline, CDR1 is KGHSH, CDR2 LQKENI. CDR3 length equals 17 residues. In nucleotides, the CDR3 is TGTGCCAGCTCAGCGGTAGCGGGAGGGACGGGGGCCAACGTCCTGACTTTC. Translating gives CASSAVAGGTGANVLTF.

This clonotype was seen a handful of times. The rearrangement joins TRBV6-6 to TRBJ2-5; D might be TRBD2 (6 bases). Germline CDR1 MNHNY, CDR2 SVGAGI (reference sequence). The CDR3 is 13 residues long. The V and J ends lost 6 bases and 5 bases respectively, with 13 bases between them. The CDR3 coding sequence is TGTGCCAGCAGCTATGGGGGGTTTGAGACCCAGTACTTC. It codes for CASSYGGFETQYF.

This clonotype came up many times. The rearrangement uses TRBV9 and TRBJ2-3, with D hard to call. CDR3 length: 13 amino acids. V was clipped by 0 bases and J by 4 bases, with 6 bases between them. Germline V gene data show CDR1 as SGDLS and CDR2 as YYNGEE. This CDR3 is CASSVGPPDTQYF. CDR3 nucleotide sequence: TGTGCCAGCAGCGTAGGGCCTCCAGATACGCAGTATTTT.

The rearrangement links TRBV6-5 to TRBJ2-3, with 8 bases aligning to TRBD1. The CDR3 is 13 residues long. CDR1 is MNHEY and CDR2 is SVGAGI in the germline V gene. V dropped 2 bases and J dropped 6; count of bases not matched to a gene: 1. The CDR3 sequence is CASSYRQGDTQYF. The CDR3, as DNA: TGTGCCAGCAGTTACCGACAGGGGGATACGCAGTATTTT.

The chain has TRBV20-1 and TRBJ2-5; possible D gene TRBD1, 6 bases. The CDR3 spans 13 residues. Germline CDR1 reads DFQATT; CDR2 reads SNEGSKA (reference sequence). V lost 5 bases and J 2 bases, leaving 12 bases between the germline ends. The CDR3 DNA sequence: TGCAGTGCTTCCCGGACAGTTCAAGAGACCCAGTACTTC. Encoded protein: CSASRTVQETQYF.

The V and J genes are TRBV4-2 and TRBJ2-7, with TRBD2 matching 7 bases. CDR3 length equals 18 residues. V shed 0 bases and J 3 bases; nucleotides not matched to a gene: 14. Germline V lookup: CDR1 LGHNA, CDR2 YNFKEQ. The CDR3 sequence: CASSQDRPTSQLLYEQYF. In DNA, the CDR3 is TGTGCCAGCAGCCAAGATCGTCCGACTAGCCAACTGCTCTACGAGCAGTACTTC.

The gene calls are TRBV6-1 and TRBJ1-2, with D maybe TRBD1 (5 bases). Trimming removed 5 bases at V and 4 bases at J, with 17 bases between. CDR3 size: 15 residues. CDR1 is MNHNS, CDR2 SASEGT, per germline. The CDR3 DNA is TGTGCCAGCAGTCTAATCCCGGGACCGATCTATGGCTACACCTTC. Amino acid sequence: CASSLIPGPIYGYTF.

This chain connects TRBV5-1 to TRBJ2-1, with D possibly matching TRBD2 (6 bases). Between the trimmed V and J ends, which lost 1 base and 10 bases, there was a span of 18 bases. CDR1 is SGHRS, CDR2 YFSETQ, per germline. The CDR3 is 15 amino acids. The CDR3: CASSLIGGATGEQFF. In DNA, the CDR3 is TGCGCCAGCAGCTTGATCGGGGGAGCTACTGGGGAGCAGTTCTTC.

J is TRBJ2-3 and V is TRBV20-1; the match to TRBD2 covers 9 bases. Trimming took 5 bases from V and 0 from J; bases not matched to a gene: 9. CDR3 size: 16 residues. Germline-derived CDR1 and CDR2 are DFQATT and SNEGSKA (reference sequence). In DNA, the CDR3 is TGCAGTGCTGAAGCCGCTAGCGGGGCTAGCACAGATACGCAGTATTTT. Translated, it gives CSAEAASGASTDTQYF.

The chain has TRBV6-1 and TRBJ2-7; possibly TRBD2 for D (5 bases). Germline CDR1 MNHNS, CDR2 SASEGT. V lost 8 bases to trimming and J lost 2 bases, with 16 bases between them. The CDR3 sequence is 14 residues long. CDR3 DNA sequence: TGTGCCAGCGGACTGACAACGGCTACCTACGAGCAGTACTTC. It is translated as CASGLTTATYEQYF.

This clonotype was found a few times. The chain recombines TRBV5-1 with TRBJ2-1, with 10 nucleotides matching TRBD2. V gave up 0 bases and J gave up 7 bases; unmatched junction bases: 7. In germline, CDR1 is SGHRS, CDR2 YFSETQ. The CDR3 runs to 16 residues. CDR3 DNA: TGCGCCAGCAGCTTGGCTTCTAGCGGGAGATGGAATGAGCAGTTCTTC. Encoded protein: CASSLASSGRWNEQFF.

The gene calls are TRBV20-1 and TRBJ2-5; D may be TRBD1 (6 bases). V was clipped by 6 bases and J by 5 bases, with 19 bases between them. CDR1 and CDR2 from the germline V gene are DFQATT and SNEGSKA (reference sequence). This CDR3 has 14 amino acids. The CDR3 DNA is TGCAGTGCCACAAGGGGGACCAGGGAGGAGACCCAGTACTTC. This translates into CSATRGTREETQYF.

This clonotype was seen only a few times. J is TRBJ2-5 and V is TRBV20-1; D unresolved. V was pared by 7 bases and J by 4 bases, with 19 bases between. Germline V lookup: CDR1 DFQATT, CDR2 SNEGSKA (reference sequence). The CDR3 runs to 14 residues. CDR3 sequence: CSVCESKVGETQYF. The CDR3 nucleotides are TGCAGTGTCTGCGAAAGTAAAGTAGGAGAGACCCAGTACTTC.

This clonotype was recorded a few times. The chain uses TRBV5-1 and TRBJ1-2; TRBD1 might be the D (5 bases). The CDR3 is 16 residues long. Trimming shortened V by 3 bases and J by 0 bases, and 15 bases separated the two germline ends. The germline V gene has CDR1 SGHRS and CDR2 YFSETQ. The CDR3 region has the DNA TGCGCCAGCAGCTACGGGGCGGCGGGGACTAACTATGGCTACACCTTC. Its protein is CASSYGAAGTNYGYTF.

This clonotype was seen many times. Here the CDR3 reads CSVGESYNEQFF. The CDR3 DNA sequence: TGCAGCGTGGGTGAGTCCTACAATGAGCAGTTCTTC. The V and J genes are TRBV29-1 and TRBJ2-1, with no clear D. The CDR3 is 12 residues long. V gave up 6 bases and J gave up 1 base, with 7 bases separating them. Germline V gene sequence: CDR1 SQVTM, CDR2 ANQGSEA.

The table lists this clonotype with a few counts. The chain couples TRBV7-3 to TRBJ1-5; D is undetermined. Germline V gene lookup returns CDR1 SGHTA and CDR2 FQGTGA. Between the trimmed V and J ends, which lost 1 base and 5 bases, there was a span of 6 bases. This CDR3 has 13 residues. The DNA of the CDR3 is TGTGCCAGCAGCTTAAACGGAGATCAGCCCCAGCATTTT. Protein: CASSLNGDQPQHF.

The chain couples TRBV28 to TRBJ2-7; 9 bases align to TRBD1. Per the germline V gene, CDR1 is MDHEN and CDR2 is SYDVKM. The CDR3 totals 16 residues. Trimming at V came to 5 bases and at J to 5 bases, leaving 13 bases not matched to a gene. The CDR3: CASSDPAGQGSNEQYF. CDR3 nucleotides: TGTGCCAGCAGTGACCCCGCCGGACAGGGGTCGAACGAGCAGTACTTC.